This passage covers 13 T cell receptor beta chains from one sample sequenced in a study of somatic mutations in cytotoxic T cells in rheumatoid arthritis. The method was immunoSEQ multiplex PCR; TCRdb's version includes in-frame clones alone and lacks a portion of them. The sample records around 7,400 clones, 75% to 90% being singletons. Material for sequencing was CD8+ T cells sorted from blood. The receptors were sampled from a woman between 65 and 79 years old with rheumatoid arthritis.

The V gene is TRBV7-2, the J gene TRBJ1-2; D may be TRBD1 (5 bases). CDR3 length: 17 residues. Germline loops: CDR1 SGHTA, CDR2 FQGNSA. The germline V and J ends were trimmed by 1 base and 5 bases, with 20 bases remaining between them. CDR3 region: CASSLGGLSANRYGYTF. The CDR3 DNA reads as TGTGCCAGCAGCTTAGGGGGCCTATCAGCGAACCGATATGGCTACACCTTC.

V is TRBV19 and J is TRBJ2-7; perhaps TRBD1 as D (6 bases). The length of the CDR3 is 17 residues. Germline V gene lookup returns CDR1 LNHDA and CDR2 SQIVND (reference sequence). Trimming cost V 4 bases and J 2 bases, with 21 bases left between them. The CDR3 coding sequence is TGTGCCAGTAGTACGGAGGCAGGGGCCATTGGGCCCTACGAGCAGTACTTC. It translates to CASSTEAGAIGPYEQYF.

There are a few counts of this clone. V and J are TRBV7-6 and TRBJ2-7; possible D gene TRBD1, 7 bases. The CDR3 covers 15 residues. The V gene lost 1 base and the J gene lost 3 bases, with 13 bases spanning the gap. Germline-derived CDR1 and CDR2 are SGHVS and FNYEAQ. Here the CDR3 DNA reads TGTGCCAGCAGCTTAGAGGCGGGACAGAACTACGAGCAGTACTTC. Residues: CASSLEAGQNYEQYF.

This chain links TRBV5-1 with TRBJ2-5; 8 positions agree with TRBD2. This CDR3 is 15 amino acids long. Germline CDR1 SGHRS, CDR2 YFSETQ. V gave up 5 bases and J gave up 5 bases; unmatched junction bases: 11. The CDR3 is CASSPDGGAWETQYF. The CDR3 region has the DNA TGCGCCAGCAGTCCTGACGGGGGGGCTTGGGAGACCCAGTACTTC.

The gene calls are TRBV9 and TRBJ2-2; D remains ambiguous. Germline-derived CDR1 and CDR2 are SGDLS and YYNGEE. Trimming cost V 0 bases and J 5 bases, with 17 bases left between them. The CDR3 spans 17 residues. This chain's CDR3 is CASSVAGIGARTGELFF. The CDR3 DNA reads as TGTGCCAGCAGCGTAGCCGGCATTGGTGCGAGGACCGGGGAGCTGTTTTTT.

The genes are TRBV7-9 and TRBJ1-2; tentative D call: TRBD1 (5 bases). Germline V CDR1 and CDR2: SEHNR, FQNEAQ (reference sequence). This CDR3 region has 14 residues. Trimming pared 0 bases from V and 4 bases from J, leaving 9 bases between. CDR3 sequence reads: CASSLAPGPYGYTF. In DNA form, the CDR3 reads TGTGCCAGCAGCTTAGCGCCAGGGCCCTATGGCTACACCTTC.

This chain links TRBV10-2 with TRBJ2-7; 7 bases line up with TRBD1. Germline assignment: CDR1 WSHSY and CDR2 SAAADI. CDR3 size: 13 residues. V shed 3 bases and J 4 bases; nucleotides not matched to a gene: 3. CDR3 bases: TGCGCCAGCAGTGAAGGGGGCTCGTACGAGCAGTACTTC. Protein product: CASSEGGSYEQYF.

This chain links TRBV27 with TRBJ2-3; possible D gene TRBD1, 5 bases. Germline values: CDR1 MNHEY, CDR2 SMNVEV (reference sequence). The CDR3 totals 12 residues. Trimming stripped 8 bases from V and 10 bases from J, with 16 bases between. Written as DNA, the CDR3 is TGTGCCAGCGGAACAGGCTCCCGTTCGCAGTATTTT. Translated: CASGTGSRSQYF.

This chain connects TRBV11-2 to TRBJ1-1, with 10 bases aligning to TRBD1. The J segment lost 6 bases and the V segment lost 3 bases, leaving 7 bases of the junction unmatched. Per germline, CDR1 SGHAT and CDR2 FQNNGV. The CDR3 contains 15 residues. The CDR3 here is CASSLDRGATPEAFF. The CDR3 coding sequence is TGTGCCAGCAGCTTGGACAGGGGGGCGACGCCTGAAGCTTTCTTT.

The chain uses TRBV27 and TRBJ2-3; 7 bases line up with TRBD2. The CDR3 consists of 15 residues. Germline V gene sequence: CDR1 MNHEY, CDR2 SMNVEV (reference sequence). The junction had 4 bases not matched to a gene; V was cut back by 0 bases and J by 4 bases. CDR3: CASSLSFRGADTQYF. The DNA for the CDR3 is TGTGCCAGCAGTTTATCGTTTCGGGGGGCAGATACGCAGTATTTT.

The CDR3 spells CASSSGQSGNEKLFF. DNA for the CDR3: TGTGCCAGCAGTTCCGGACAGTCGGGTAATGAAAAACTGTTTTTT. The chain has TRBV27 and TRBJ1-4; the D gene is possibly TRBD1 (6 bases). Between the trimmed V and J ends, which lost 4 bases and 4 bases, there was a span of 13 bases. This CDR3 contains 15 residues. Germline V gives CDR1 MNHEY, CDR2 SMNVEV (reference sequence). The whole variable domain, filled in from reference TRBV27 and TRBJ1-4, reads EAQVTQNPRYLITVTGKKLTVTCSQNMNHEYMSWYRQDPGLGLRQIYYSMNVEVTDKGDVPEGYKVSRKEKRNFPLILESPSPNQTSLYFCASSSGQSGNEKLFFGSGTQLSVL.

The chain uses TRBV6-1 and TRBJ2-5, with D possibly TRBD2 on 6 matching bases. Trimming cost V 4 bases and J 1 base, with 13 bases left between them. The CDR3 totals 15 residues. CDR1 and CDR2 from the germline V gene are MNHNS and SASEGT. CDR3 sequence (DNA): TGTGCCAGCAGTGGTCAAGACGGGGGCCAAGAGACCCAGTACTTC. Translation gives CASSGQDGGQETQYF.

The V gene is TRBV5-5, the J gene TRBJ2-1; D gene uncertain. Germline V gives CDR1 SGHKS, CDR2 YYEKEE (reference sequence). The CDR3 runs 15 residues. The V gene lost 2 bases and the J gene lost 2 bases, with 11 bases spanning the gap. The CDR3 here is CASSLSRNPYNEQFF. DNA of the CDR3: TGTGCCAGCAGCTTAAGCAGGAATCCCTACAATGAGCAGTTCTTC.